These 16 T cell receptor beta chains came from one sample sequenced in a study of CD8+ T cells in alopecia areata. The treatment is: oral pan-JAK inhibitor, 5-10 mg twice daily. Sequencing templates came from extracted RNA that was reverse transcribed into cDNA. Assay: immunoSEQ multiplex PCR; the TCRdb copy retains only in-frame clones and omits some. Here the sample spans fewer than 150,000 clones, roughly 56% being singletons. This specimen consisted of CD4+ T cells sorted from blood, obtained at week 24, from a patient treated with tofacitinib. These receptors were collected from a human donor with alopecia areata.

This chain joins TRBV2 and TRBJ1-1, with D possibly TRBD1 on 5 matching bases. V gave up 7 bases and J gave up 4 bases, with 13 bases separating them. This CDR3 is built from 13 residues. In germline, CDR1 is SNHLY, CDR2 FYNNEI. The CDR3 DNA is TGTGCCAGCATCCGTCAGCAGGGCACTGAAGCTTTCTTT. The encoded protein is CASIRQQGTEAFF.

The CDR3 loop is CSVDPHGGRTEAFF. CDR3 DNA sequence: TGCAGCGTTGACCCCCATGGGGGGCGTACTGAAGCTTTCTTT. The rearrangement uses TRBV29-1 and TRBJ1-1, with a possible D match to TRBD1 (6 bases). The germline V and J ends were trimmed by 3 bases and 5 bases, with 16 bases remaining between them. This CDR3 is 14 amino acids long. The germline CDR1 and CDR2 sequences are SQVTM and ANQGSEA. Full variable domain (missing parts from reference TRBV29-1 and TRBJ1-1): SAVISQKPSRDICQRGTSLTIQCQVDSQVTMMFWYRQQPGQSLTLIATANQGSEATYESGFVIDKFPISRPNLTFSTLTVSNMSPEDSSIYLCSVDPHGGRTEAFFGQGTRLTVV.

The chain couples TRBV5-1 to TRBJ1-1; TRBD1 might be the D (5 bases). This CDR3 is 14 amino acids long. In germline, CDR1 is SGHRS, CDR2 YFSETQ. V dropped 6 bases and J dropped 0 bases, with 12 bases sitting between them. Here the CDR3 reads CASKDQGLNTEAFF. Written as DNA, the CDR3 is TGCGCCAGCAAGGACCAGGGCTTGAACACTGAAGCTTTCTTT.

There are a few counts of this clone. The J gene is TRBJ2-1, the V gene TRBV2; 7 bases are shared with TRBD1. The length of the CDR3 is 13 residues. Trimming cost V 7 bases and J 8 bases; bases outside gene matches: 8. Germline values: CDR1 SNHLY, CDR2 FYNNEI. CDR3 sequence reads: CASTYRGVHEQFF. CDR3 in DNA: TGTGCCAGCACGTACAGGGGAGTCCATGAGCAGTTCTTC. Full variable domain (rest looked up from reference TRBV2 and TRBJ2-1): EPEVTQTPSHQVTQMGQEVILRCVPISNHLYFYWYRQILGQKVEFLVSFYNNEISEKSEIFDDQFSVERPDGSNFTLKIRSTKLEDSAMYFCASTYRGVHEQFFGPGTRLTVL.

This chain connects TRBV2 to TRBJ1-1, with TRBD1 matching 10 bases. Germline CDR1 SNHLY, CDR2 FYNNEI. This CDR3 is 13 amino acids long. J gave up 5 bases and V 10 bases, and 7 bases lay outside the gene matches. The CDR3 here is CAIPGQGITEAFF. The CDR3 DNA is TGTGCCATCCCGGGACAGGGGATTACTGAAGCTTTCTTT.

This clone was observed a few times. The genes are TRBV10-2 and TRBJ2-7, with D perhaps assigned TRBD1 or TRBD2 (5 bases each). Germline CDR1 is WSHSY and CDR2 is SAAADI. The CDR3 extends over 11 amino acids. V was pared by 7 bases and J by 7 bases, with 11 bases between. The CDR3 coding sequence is TGCGCCAGCAAGGGTGGGGGAGAGCAGTACTTC. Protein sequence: CASKGGGEQYF.

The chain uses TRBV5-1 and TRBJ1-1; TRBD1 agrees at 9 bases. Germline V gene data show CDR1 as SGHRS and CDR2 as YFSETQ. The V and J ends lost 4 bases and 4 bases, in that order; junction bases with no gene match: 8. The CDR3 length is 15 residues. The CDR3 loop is CASSLRQGGSTEAFF. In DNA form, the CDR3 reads TGCGCCAGCAGCCTCAGACAGGGGGGTAGCACTGAAGCTTTCTTT.

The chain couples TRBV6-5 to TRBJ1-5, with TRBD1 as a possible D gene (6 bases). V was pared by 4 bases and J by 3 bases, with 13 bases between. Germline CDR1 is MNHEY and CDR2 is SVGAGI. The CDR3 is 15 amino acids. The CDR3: CASSSQQGNNQPQHF. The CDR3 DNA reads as TGTGCCAGCAGTTCTCAACAGGGTAACAATCAGCCCCAGCATTTT.

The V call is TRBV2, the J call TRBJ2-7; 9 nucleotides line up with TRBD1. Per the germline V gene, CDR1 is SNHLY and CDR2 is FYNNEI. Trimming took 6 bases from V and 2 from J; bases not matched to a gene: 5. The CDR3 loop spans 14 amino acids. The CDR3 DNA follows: TGTGCCAGCAGCAGGGGACAGGGAACCTACGAGCAGTACTTC. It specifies CASSRGQGTYEQYF.

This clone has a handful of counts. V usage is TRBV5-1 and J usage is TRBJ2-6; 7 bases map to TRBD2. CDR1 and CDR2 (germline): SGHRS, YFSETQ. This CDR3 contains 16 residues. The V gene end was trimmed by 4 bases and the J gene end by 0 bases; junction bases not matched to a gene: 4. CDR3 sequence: CASSEGLSSGANVLTF. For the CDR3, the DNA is TGCGCCAGCAGCGAGGGACTAAGCTCTGGGGCCAACGTCCTGACTTTC.

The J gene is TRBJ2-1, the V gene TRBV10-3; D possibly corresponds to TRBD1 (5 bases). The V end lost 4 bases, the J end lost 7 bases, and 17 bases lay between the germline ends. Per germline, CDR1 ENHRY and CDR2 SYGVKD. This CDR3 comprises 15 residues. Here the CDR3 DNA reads TGTGCCATCAGTGGGTCCACCAGGGTCGTTAATGAGCAGTTCTTC. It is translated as CAISGSTRVVNEQFF.

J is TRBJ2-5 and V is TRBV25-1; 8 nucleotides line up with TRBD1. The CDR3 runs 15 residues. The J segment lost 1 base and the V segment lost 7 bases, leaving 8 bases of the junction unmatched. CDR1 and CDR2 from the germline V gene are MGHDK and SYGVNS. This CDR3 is CASKLGTGPQETQYF. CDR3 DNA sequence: TGTGCCAGCAAGCTTGGGACAGGTCCCCAAGAGACCCAGTACTTC.

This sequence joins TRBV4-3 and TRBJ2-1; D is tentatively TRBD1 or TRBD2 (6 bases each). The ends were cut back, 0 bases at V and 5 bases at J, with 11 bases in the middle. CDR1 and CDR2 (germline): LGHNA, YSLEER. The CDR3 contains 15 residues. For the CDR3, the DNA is TGCGCCAGCAGCCAAGATAGGGGGGCCCACAATGAGCAGTTCTTC. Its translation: CASSQDRGAHNEQFF.

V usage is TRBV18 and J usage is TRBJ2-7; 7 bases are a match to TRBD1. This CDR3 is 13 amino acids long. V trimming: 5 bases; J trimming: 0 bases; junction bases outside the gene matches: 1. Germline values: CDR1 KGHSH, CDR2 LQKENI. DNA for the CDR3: TGTGCCAGCTCAGGGACAGCCTCCTACGAGCAGTACTTC. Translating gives CASSGTASYEQYF.

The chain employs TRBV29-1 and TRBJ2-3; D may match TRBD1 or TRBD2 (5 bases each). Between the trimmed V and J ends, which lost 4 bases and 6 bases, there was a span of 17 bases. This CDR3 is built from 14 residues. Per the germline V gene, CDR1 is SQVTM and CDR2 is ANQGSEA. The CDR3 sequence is CSVVVRGLGDTQYF. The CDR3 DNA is TGCAGCGTTGTGGTGAGGGGCCTAGGGGATACGCAGTATTTT.

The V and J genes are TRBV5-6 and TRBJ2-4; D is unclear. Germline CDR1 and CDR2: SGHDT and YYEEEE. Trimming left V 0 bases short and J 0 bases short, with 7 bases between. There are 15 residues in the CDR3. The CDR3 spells CASSLGVLAKNIQYF. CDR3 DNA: TGTGCCAGCAGCTTGGGGGTTCTAGCCAAAAACATTCAGTACTTC.